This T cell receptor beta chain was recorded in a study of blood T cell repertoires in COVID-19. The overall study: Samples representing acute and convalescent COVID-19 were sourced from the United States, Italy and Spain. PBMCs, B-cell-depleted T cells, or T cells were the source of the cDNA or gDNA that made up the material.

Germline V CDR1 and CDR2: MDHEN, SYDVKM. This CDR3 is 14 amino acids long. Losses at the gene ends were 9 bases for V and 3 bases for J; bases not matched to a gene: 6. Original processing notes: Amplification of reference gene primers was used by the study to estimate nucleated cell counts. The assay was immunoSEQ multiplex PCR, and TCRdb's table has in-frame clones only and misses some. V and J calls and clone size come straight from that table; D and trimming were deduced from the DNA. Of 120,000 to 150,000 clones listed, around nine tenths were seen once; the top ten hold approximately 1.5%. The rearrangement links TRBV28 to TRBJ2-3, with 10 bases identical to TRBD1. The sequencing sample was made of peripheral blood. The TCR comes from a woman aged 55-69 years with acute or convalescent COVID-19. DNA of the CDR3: TGTGCCAGTAACGGACAGGGGGAAACAGATACGCAGTATTTT. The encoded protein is CASNGQGETDTQYF.